This T cell receptor (beta chain) was sequenced during a study of cytomegalovirus exposure and HLA in healthy donors. Findings of the study overall: Among the sequence variants, a highly shared cluster was likely an artifact of sequencing. Three chains linked to CMV were shown in vitro to be specific for CMV antigens. Within a later analysis, the majority of CMV-associated TCR beta chains appeared HLA-restricted. Follow-up analysis found HLA locus-dependent TCR association rates, highest for DRB1 and lowest for HLA-C.

The PCR used 60 Vbeta and 13 Jbeta primers. Repertoires were generated with immunoSEQ multiplex PCR, while TCRdb's copy carries only in-frame clones and drops some. The table includes around 200,000 clones, 79% detected once. V lost 4 bases, J lost 4 bases, and 4 bases stayed unmatched. Germline lookup yields CDR1 SGHRS and CDR2 YFSETQ. This CDR3 comprises 15 residues. Details on this clone: The antigen is undetermined.

The specimen sequenced was PBMCs. J is TRBJ2-1 and V is TRBV5-1; 11 bases fit TRBD1. This clonotype was obtained from a woman aged 30 to 39 in good health and CMV-seropositive. CDR3 in DNA: TGCGCCAGCAGCGGCGGGACAGGGGGTTACAATGAGCAGTTCTTC. Translation gives CASSGGTGGYNEQFF.